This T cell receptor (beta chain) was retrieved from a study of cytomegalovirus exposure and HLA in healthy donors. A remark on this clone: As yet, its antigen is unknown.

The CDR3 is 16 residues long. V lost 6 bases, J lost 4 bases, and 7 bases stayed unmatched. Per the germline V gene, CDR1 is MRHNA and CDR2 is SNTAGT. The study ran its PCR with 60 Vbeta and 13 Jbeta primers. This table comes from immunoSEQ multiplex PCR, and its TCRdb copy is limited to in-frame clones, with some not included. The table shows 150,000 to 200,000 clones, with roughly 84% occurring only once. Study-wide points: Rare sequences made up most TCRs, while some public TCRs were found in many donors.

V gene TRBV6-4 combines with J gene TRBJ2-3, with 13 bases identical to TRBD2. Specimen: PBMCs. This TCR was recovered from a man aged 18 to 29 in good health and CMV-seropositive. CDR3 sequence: CASSPTTSGGADTQYF. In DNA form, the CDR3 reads TGTGCCAGCAGCCCTACAACTAGCGGGGGGGCAGATACGCAGTATTTT.